Listed below are T cell receptor beta chains from one sample, sequenced in a study of blood T cell repertoires in COVID-19. Method: immunoSEQ multiplex PCR; TCRdb's copy keeps in-frame clones and lacks some. The profile shows under 100,000 clones, about 87% of them singletons. The sequencing sample was made of peripheral blood. These receptors came from a human donor in a cohort sampled during active COVID-19. CDR3s include the opening cysteine and the closing phenylalanine or tryptophan. Fields, in order: CDR3 length, J gene, V gene, CDR3 protein.

length: 11
J: TRBJ2-7
V: TRBV19
CDR3: CATSRGDEQYF

length: 14
J: TRBJ2-4
V: TRBV5-1
CDR3: CASSSGLAKNIQYF

length: 16
J: TRBJ1-1
V: TRBV11-1
CDR3: CASRPTQGRGNTEAFF

length: 12
J: TRBJ2-5
V: TRBV6-2/TRBV6-3
CDR3: CASSYGLGTQYF

length: 16
J: TRBJ1-6
V: TRBV5-4
CDR3: CASSYKQEGGNSPLHF

length: 15
J: TRBJ2-6
V: TRBV7-3
CDR3: CASSRLAGGANVLTF

length: 17
J: TRBJ2-6
V: TRBV2
CDR3: CASSGQGLQGGANVLTF

length: 15
J: TRBJ2-7
V: TRBV11-2
CDR3: CASSLVGGGASEQYF

length: 15
J: TRBJ2-3
V: TRBV3-1/TRBV3-2
CDR3: CASSQGSLRNPTQYF

length: 18
J: TRBJ2-2
V: TRBV10-1
CDR3: CASSESTLAGANTGELFF

length: 14
J: TRBJ2-3
V: TRBV30
CDR3: CALSWGLSTDTQYF

length: 14
J: TRBJ2-5
V: TRBV3-1/TRBV3-2
CDR3: CASSRASYQETQYF

length: 14
J: TRBJ1-6
V: TRBV30
CDR3: CAWMGSSYNSPLHF

length: 13
J: TRBJ1-1
V: TRBV7-2
CDR3: CASSKTGPTEAFF

length: 15
J: TRBJ1-6
V: TRBV18
CDR3: CASSPPGTGASPLHF

length: 13
J: TRBJ1-2
V: TRBV12-3/TRBV12-4
CDR3: CASSPRDRGSYTF

length: 15
J: TRBJ1-2
V: TRBV28
CDR3: CAIRTGQGYNYGYTF

length: 14
J: TRBJ2-7
V: TRBV19
CDR3: CASTSRTGSYEQYF

length: 16
J: TRBJ1-4
V: TRBV7-9
CDR3: CASSGRGGATNEKLFF

length: 15
J: TRBJ2-5
V: TRBV7-2
CDR3: CASTEGAGSQETQYF

length: 15
J: TRBJ1-6
V: TRBV11-2
CDR3: CASSPGQGLNSPLHF

length: 15
J: TRBJ2-1
V: TRBV9
CDR3: CASSVDGGAGNEQFF

length: 13
J: TRBJ1-1
V: TRBV18
CDR3: CASSPGQGAWAFF

length: 14
J: TRBJ2-7
V: TRBV5-1
CDR3: CASSFLGGAYEQYF

length: 16
J: TRBJ2-2
V: TRBV27
CDR3: CASKRGTAANTGELFF

length: 14
J: TRBJ2-1
V: TRBV6-5
CDR3: CASSWSGGAGEQFF

length: 15
J: TRBJ2-1
V: TRBV10-1
CDR3: CASSESRGSYNEQFF

length: 17
J: TRBJ2-2
V: TRBV19
CDR3: CASSIGLAGANTGELFF

length: 14
J: TRBJ1-4
V: TRBV5-1
CDR3: CASSKDSPNEKLFF

length: 18
J: TRBJ2-2
V: TRBV5-1
CDR3: CASSSVQPGTGPPGELFF

length: 14
J: TRBJ1-2
V: TRBV4-1
CDR3: CASSQDGSAGGYTF

length: 15
J: TRBJ2-5
V: TRBV3-1/TRBV3-2
CDR3: CASSRAGGPGETQYF

length: 17
J: TRBJ2-2
V: TRBV4-1
CDR3: CASSHPGGGGNTGELFF

length: 12
J: TRBJ1-2
V: TRBV5-1
CDR3: CASSVEAYGYTF

length: 14
J: TRBJ1-6
V: TRBV6-6
CDR3: CASSYAAGNSPLHF

length: 12
J: TRBJ2-2
V: TRBV20-1
CDR3: CSASQSAGELFF

length: 16
J: TRBJ2-6
V: TRBV3-1/TRBV3-2
CDR3: CATSTGGRTGANVLTF

length: 16
J: TRBJ2-3
V: TRBV3-1/TRBV3-2
CDR3: CASSPRDWRTSDTQYF

length: 15
J: TRBJ2-7
V: TRBV19
CDR3: CASSLRQDRGYEQYF

length: 16
J: TRBJ2-5
V: TRBV2
CDR3: CASSEKTSGLRSTQYF

length: 14
J: TRBJ1-2
V: TRBV6-5
CDR3: CASSYDAGARGYTF

length: 13
J: TRBJ2-2
V: TRBV5-5
CDR3: CASRDRVSGELFF

length: 13
J: TRBJ2-5
V: TRBV25-1
CDR3: CASSDRGAGTQYF

length: 13
J: TRBJ1-5
V: TRBV2
CDR3: CASMGTDIKPQHF

length: 13
J: TRBJ1-1
V: TRBV21-1
CDR3: CAPGDYLNTEAFF

length: 17
J: TRBJ2-7
V: TRBV6-1
CDR3: CASSELGDSGDIYEQYF

length: 14
J: TRBJ2-7
V: TRBV27
CDR3: CASSPEFNSYEQYF

length: 15
J: TRBJ2-7
V: TRBV7-2
CDR3: CASSLSPIATYEQYF

length: 11
J: TRBJ2-7
V: TRBV3-1/TRBV3-2
CDR3: CASSRGAEQYF

length: 12
J: TRBJ1-3
V: TRBV7-2
CDR3: CASVSSGNTIYF

length: 13
J: TRBJ1-3
V: TRBV30
CDR3: CAWTVYSGNTIYF

length: 15
J: TRBJ2-1
V: TRBV4-1
CDR3: CASSQPVSSYNEQFF

length: 15
J: TRBJ2-7
V: TRBV7-2
CDR3: CASLIGGTFTYEQYF

length: 13
J: TRBJ2-7
V: TRBV5-6
CDR3: CASSPAASYEQYF

length: 12
J: TRBJ1-3
V: TRBV30
CDR3: CAWNRAGNTIYF

length: 13
J: TRBJ1-1
V: TRBV5-1
CDR3: CASSLVVNTEAFF

length: 15
J: TRBJ2-3
V: TRBV29-1
CDR3: CSVESRGSITDTQYF

length: 14
J: TRBJ1-6
V: TRBV11-2
CDR3: CASRDGGRSSPLHF

length: 13
J: TRBJ2-7
V: TRBV7-2
CDR3: CASSPAPRGEQYF

length: 14
J: TRBJ1-1
V: TRBV3-1/TRBV3-2
CDR3: CASSQDYGGAEAFF